The following is a T cell receptor beta chain sequence with its context. These data originate in a study of blood T cell repertoires in COVID-19. Whole-study context: The origin of the acute and convalescent COVID-19 samples was the United States, Italy and Spain. In each case, the material was cDNA or gDNA derived from T cells, B-cell-depleted T cells, or PBMCs.

CDR1 is SGHNT, CDR2 YYREEE, per germline (reference sequence). The V and J ends lost 2 bases and 6 bases, in that order; junction bases with no gene match: 6. CDR3 size: 15 residues. Clinical history reported by participants formed the basis on which cohorts were assigned. Only in-frame clones appear in the TCRdb table, and some are missing; sequencing was by immunoSEQ multiplex PCR. The sample records 200,000 or so clones, 86% being singletons. The TCR was taken from a woman in her 40s with acute COVID-19. The chain recombines TRBV5-4 with TRBJ2-1, with TRBD1 matching over 9 bases. Sequences were obtained from PBMCs or T cells enriched from blood (not recorded which). The CDR3 reads CASSLWGQGVNEQFF. CDR3 sequence (DNA): TGTGCCAGCAGCTTATGGGGACAGGGAGTCAATGAGCAGTTCTTC.